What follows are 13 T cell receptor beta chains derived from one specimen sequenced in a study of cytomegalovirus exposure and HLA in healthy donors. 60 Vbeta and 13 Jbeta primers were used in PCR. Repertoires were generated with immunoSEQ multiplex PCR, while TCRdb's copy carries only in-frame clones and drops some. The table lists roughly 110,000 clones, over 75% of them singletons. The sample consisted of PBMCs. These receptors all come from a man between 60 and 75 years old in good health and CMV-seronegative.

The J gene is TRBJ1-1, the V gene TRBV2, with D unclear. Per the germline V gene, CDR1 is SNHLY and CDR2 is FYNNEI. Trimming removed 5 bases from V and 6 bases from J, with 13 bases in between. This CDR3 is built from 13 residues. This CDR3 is CASSPGIGSEAFF. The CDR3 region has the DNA TGTGCCAGCAGTCCCGGGATTGGTTCTGAAGCTTTCTTT.

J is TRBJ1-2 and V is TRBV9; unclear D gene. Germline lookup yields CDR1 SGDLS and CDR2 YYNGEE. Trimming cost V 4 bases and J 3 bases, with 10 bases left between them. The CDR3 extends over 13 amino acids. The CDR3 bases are TGTGCCAGCAGCAATCAGAGGCACTATGGCTACACCTTC. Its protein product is CASSNQRHYGYTF.

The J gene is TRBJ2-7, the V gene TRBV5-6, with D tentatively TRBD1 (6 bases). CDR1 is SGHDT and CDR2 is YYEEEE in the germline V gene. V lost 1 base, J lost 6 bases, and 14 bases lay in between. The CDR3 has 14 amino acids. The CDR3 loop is CASSLNRVGFEQYV. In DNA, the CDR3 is TGTGCCAGCAGCTTGAACAGGGTGGGATTCGAGCAGTACGTC.

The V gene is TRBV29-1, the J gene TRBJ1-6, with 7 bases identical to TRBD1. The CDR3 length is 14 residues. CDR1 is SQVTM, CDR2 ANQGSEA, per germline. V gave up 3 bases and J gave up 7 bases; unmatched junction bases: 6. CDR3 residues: CSVDIGTVNSPLHF. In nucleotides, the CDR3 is TGCAGCGTTGACATAGGGACAGTAAATTCACCCCTCCACTTT.

The DNA of the CDR3 is TGTGCCAGCAGCGTAGATCGAACGGGTGAGCAGTTCTTC. Translation gives CASSVDRTGEQFF. The chain recombines TRBV9 with TRBJ2-1; D is ambiguous. The length of the CDR3 is 13 residues. Trimming cost V 0 bases and J 9 bases, with 10 bases left between them. CDR1 and CDR2 from the germline V gene are SGDLS and YYNGEE.

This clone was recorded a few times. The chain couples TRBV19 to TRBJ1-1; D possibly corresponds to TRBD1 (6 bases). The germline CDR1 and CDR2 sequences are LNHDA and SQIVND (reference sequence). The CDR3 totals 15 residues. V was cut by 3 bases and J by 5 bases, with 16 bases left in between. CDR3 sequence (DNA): TGTGCCAGTAGTATCAAGAGGACTAGGGGGACTGAAGCTTTCTTT. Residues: CASSIKRTRGTEAFF.

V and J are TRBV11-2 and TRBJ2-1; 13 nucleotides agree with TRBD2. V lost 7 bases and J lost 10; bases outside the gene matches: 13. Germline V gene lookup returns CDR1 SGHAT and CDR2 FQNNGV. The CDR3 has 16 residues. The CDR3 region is CASTLTTSGGAGEQFF. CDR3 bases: TGTGCCAGCACCCTTACCACTAGCGGGGGGGCAGGGGAGCAGTTCTTC.

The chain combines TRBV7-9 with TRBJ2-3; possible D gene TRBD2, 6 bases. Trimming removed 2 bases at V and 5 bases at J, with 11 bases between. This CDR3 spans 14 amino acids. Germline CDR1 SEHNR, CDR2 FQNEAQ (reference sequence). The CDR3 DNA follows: TGTGCCAGCAGCTTAAGTGGGGAGGTAGATACGCAGTATTTT. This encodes CASSLSGEVDTQYF. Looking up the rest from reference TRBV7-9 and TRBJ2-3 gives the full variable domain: DTGVSQNPRHKITKRGQNVTFRCDPISEHNRLYWYRQTLGQGPEFLTYFQNEAQLEKSRLLSDRFSAERPKGSFSTLEIQRTEQGDSAMYLCASSLSGEVDTQYFGPGTRLTVL.

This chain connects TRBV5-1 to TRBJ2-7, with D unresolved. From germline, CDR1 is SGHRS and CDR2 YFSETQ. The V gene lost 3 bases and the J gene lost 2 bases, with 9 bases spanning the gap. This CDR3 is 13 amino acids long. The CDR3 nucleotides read TGCGCCAGCAGCTCCAACAGAGCCTACGAGCAGTACTTC. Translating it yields CASSSNRAYEQYF.

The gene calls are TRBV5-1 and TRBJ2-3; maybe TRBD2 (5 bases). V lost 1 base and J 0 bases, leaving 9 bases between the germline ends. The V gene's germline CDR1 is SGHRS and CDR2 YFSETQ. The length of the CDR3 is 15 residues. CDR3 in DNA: TGCGCCAGCAGCTTGATGAGCGGAAGCACAGATACGCAGTATTTT. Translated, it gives CASSLMSGSTDTQYF.

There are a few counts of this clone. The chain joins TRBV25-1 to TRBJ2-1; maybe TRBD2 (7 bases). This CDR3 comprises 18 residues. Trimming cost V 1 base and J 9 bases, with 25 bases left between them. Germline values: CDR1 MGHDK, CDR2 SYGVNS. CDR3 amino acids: CASSESATGKGGSGEQFF. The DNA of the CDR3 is TGTGCCAGCAGTGAATCGGCGACGGGTAAGGGGGGGTCTGGTGAGCAGTTCTTC. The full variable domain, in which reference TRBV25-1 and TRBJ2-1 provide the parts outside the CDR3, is EADIYQTPRYLVIGTGKKITLECSQTMGHDKMYWYQQDPGMELHLIHYSYGVNSTEKGDLSSESTVSRIRTEHFPLTLESARPSHTSQYLCASSESATGKGGSGEQFFGPGTRLTVL.

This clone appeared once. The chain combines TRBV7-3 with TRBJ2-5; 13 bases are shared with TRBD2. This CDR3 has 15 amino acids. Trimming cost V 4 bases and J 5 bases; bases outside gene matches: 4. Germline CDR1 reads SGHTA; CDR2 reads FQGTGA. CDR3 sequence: CASSSTSGGRETQYF. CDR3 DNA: TGTGCCAGCAGCTCGACTAGCGGGGGGCGGGAGACCCAGTACTTC.

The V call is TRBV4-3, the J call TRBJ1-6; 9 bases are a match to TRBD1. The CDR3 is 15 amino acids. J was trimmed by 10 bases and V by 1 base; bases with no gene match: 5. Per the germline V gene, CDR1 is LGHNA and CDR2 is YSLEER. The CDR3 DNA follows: TGCGCCAGCAGCCAAGTGGACAGGGGAAGATCACCCCTCCACTTT. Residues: CASSQVDRGRSPLHF.